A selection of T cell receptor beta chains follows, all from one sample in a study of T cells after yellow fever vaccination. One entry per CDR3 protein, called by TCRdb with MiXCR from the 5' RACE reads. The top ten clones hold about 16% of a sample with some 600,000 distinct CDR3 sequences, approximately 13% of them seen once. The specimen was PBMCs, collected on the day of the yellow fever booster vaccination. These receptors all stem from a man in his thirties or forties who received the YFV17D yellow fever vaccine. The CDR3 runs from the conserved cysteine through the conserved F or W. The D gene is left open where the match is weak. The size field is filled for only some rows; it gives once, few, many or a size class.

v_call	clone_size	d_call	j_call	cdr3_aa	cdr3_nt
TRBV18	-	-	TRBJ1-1	CASSLEESMNTEAFF	TGTGCCAGCTCCCTCGAAGAAAGTATGAACACTGAAGCTTTCTTT
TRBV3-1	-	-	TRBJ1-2	CASSHRDPNYGYTF	TGTGCCAGCAGCCATAGAGATCCTAACTATGGCTACACCTTC
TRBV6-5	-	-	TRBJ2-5	CASSYLTVQETQYF	TGTGCCAGCAGTTACTTGACAGTTCAAGAGACCCAGTACTTC
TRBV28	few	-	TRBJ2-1	CASSPPRASNEQFF	TGTGCCAGCAGTCCACCGAGGGCTAGCAATGAGCAGTTCTTC
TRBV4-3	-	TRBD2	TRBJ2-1	CASSPALLAGRNEQFF	TGCGCCAGCAGCCCAGCCCTTCTAGCGGGTAGAAATGAGCAGTTCTTC
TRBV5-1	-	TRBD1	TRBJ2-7	CASSLAGQGKTYEQYF	TGCGCCAGCAGCTTGGCCGGACAGGGGAAAACCTACGAGCAGTACTTC
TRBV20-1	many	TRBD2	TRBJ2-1	CSANGQGGSVNEQFF	TGCAGTGCGAATGGACAAGGCGGGAGTGTCAACGAGCAGTTCTTC
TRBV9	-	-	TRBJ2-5	CASSVEPLGETQYF	TGTGCCAGCAGCGTAGAGCCCCTGGGAGAGACCCAGTACTTC
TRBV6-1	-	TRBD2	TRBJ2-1	CASSRQGLSYNEQFF	TGTGCCAGCAGTCGCCAGGGACTATCCTACAATGAGCAGTTCTTC
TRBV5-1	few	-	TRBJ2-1	CASTDGGPYNEQFF	TGCGCCAGCACCGATGGAGGGCCCTACAATGAGCAGTTCTTC
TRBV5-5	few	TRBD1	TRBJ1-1	CASSPDRGNEAFF	TGTGCCAGCAGCCCCGACAGGGGGAATGAAGCTTTCTTT
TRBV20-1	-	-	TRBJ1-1	CSARAHRAPHTEAFF	TGCAGTGCTAGGGCCCACAGGGCCCCCCACACTGAAGCTTTCTTT
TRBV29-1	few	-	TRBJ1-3	CSVESISGNTIYF	TGCAGCGTTGAATCCATCTCTGGAAACACCATATATTTT
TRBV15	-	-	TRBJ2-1	CATSRGTRGSDNEQFF	TGTGCCACCAGCAGAGGTACCAGGGGTAGCGACAATGAGCAGTTCTTC
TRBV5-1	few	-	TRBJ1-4	CASSLSSTNEKLFF	TGCGCCAGCAGCTTGAGCTCAACTAATGAAAAACTGTTTTTT
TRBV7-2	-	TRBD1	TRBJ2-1	CASSLEGQAHEQFF	TGTGCCAGCAGCTTAGAGGGACAGGCCCATGAGCAGTTCTTC
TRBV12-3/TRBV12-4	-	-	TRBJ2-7	CASSWTLRASYEQYF	TGTGCCAGCAGCTGGACTCTGAGGGCTTCCTACGAGCAGTACTTC
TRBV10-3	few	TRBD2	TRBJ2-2	CAISDPGLADHTGELFF	TGTGCCATCAGTGACCCGGGGCTAGCGGACCACACCGGGGAGCTGTTTTTT
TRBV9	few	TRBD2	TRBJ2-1	CASSVLSGGQYNEQFF	TGTGCCAGCAGCGTTCTTAGCGGGGGGCAATATAATGAGCAGTTCTTC
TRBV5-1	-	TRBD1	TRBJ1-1	CASSLQGQPNTEAFF	TGCGCCAGCAGCTTGCAGGGACAGCCGAACACTGAAGCTTTCTTT
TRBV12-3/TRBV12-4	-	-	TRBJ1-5	CASSFSRNGLNQPQHF	TGTGCCAGCAGTTTTTCCCGAAACGGGTTAAATCAGCCCCAGCATTTT
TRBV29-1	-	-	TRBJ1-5	CSVSTWTGNQPQHF	TGCAGCGTGTCCACATGGACGGGCAATCAGCCCCAGCATTTT
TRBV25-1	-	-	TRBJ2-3	CASSESWREDTQYF	TGTGCCAGCAGTGAATCCTGGCGAGAAGATACGCAGTATTTT
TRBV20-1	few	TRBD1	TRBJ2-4	CSGPPGTGKNIQYF	TGCAGTGGACCCCCCGGGACAGGAAAAAACATTCAGTACTTC
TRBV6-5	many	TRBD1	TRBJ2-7	CASTFSGTGGNEQYF	TGTGCCAGCACGTTCTCCGGGACAGGGGGAAACGAGCAGTACTTC
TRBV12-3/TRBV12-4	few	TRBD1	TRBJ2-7	CASSSEGTGVLEQYF	TGTGCCAGCAGTTCCGAAGGGACAGGGGTTTTGGAGCAGTACTTC
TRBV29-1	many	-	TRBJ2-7	CSVRGSSLYVEQYF	TGCAGCGTCCGAGGGTCTAGTTTATATGTCGAGCAGTACTTC
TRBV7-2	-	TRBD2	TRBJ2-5	CASSALAGGRETQYF	TGTGCCAGCAGCGCACTAGCGGGAGGGAGGGAGACCCAGTACTTC
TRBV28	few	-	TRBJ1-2	CASSLTGTDGYTF	TGTGCCAGCAGTCTTACCGGGACCGATGGCTACACCTTC
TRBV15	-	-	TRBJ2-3	CATSRILGSGASTDTQYF	TGTGCCACCAGCAGAATCCTTGGGTCCGGGGCGAGCACAGATACGCAGTATTTT
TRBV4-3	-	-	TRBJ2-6	CASSQASQGTSGANVLTF	TGCGCCAGCAGCCAAGCTTCACAGGGTACCTCTGGGGCCAACGTCCTGACTTTC
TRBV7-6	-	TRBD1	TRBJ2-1	CASKDRDNEQFF	TGTGCCAGCAAGGACAGGGACAATGAGCAGTTCTTC
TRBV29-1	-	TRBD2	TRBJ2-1	CSVRGRGGYNEQFF	TGCAGCGTAAGGGGGCGGGGGGGCTACAATGAGCAGTTCTTC
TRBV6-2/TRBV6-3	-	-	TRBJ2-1	CASSYSGGAAYNEQFF	TGTGCCAGCAGTTACTCAGGGGGGGCAGCCTACAATGAGCAGTTCTTC
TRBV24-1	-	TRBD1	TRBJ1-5	CATSDGQGQPQHF	TGTGCCACCAGTGATGGACAGGGTCAGCCCCAGCATTTT
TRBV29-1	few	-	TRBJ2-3	CSVEETRRDTQYF	TGCAGCGTTGAAGAGACCCGGCGGGACACGCAGTATTTT
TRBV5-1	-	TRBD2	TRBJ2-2	CASSRGLAGGRFTGELFF	TGCGCCAGCAGCCGCGGACTAGCGGGAGGGCGTTTCACCGGGGAGCTGTTTTTT
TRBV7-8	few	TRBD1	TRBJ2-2	CASRPGTGLLAGELFF	TGTGCCAGCAGACCAGGGACAGGGTTGTTGGCCGGGGAGCTGTTTTTT
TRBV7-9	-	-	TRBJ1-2	CASSSWGEAYGYTF	TGTGCCAGCAGCTCCTGGGGAGAGGCCTATGGCTACACCTTC
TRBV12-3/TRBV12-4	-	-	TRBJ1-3	CASSLGVLSGNTIYF	TGTGCCAGCAGTTTGGGGGTACTCTCTGGAAACACCATATATTTT
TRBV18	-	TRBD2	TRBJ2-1	CASSHRGGSLQYNEQFF	TGTGCCAGCTCACATAGGGGCGGGAGTTTGCAATACAATGAGCAGTTCTTC
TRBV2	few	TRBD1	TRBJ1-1	CASNGAGGGAFF	TGTGCCAGCAACGGTGCAGGGGGCGGTGCTTTCTTT
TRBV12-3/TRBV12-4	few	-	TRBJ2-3	CASSFQGTSSTDTQYF	TGTGCCAGCAGTTTCCAGGGGACCTCTAGCACAGATACGCAGTATTTT
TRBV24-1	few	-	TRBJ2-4	CATSEAGSRSKNIQYF	TGTGCCACCAGTGAAGCAGGGTCTAGGAGCAAAAACATTCAGTACTTC
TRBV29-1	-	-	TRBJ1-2	CSVDPTGSYGYTF	TGCAGCGTTGACCCGACAGGAAGCTATGGCTACACCTTC
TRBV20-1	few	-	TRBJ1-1	CSAAPGLGAFF	TGCAGTGCAGCCCCGGGACTCGGGGCTTTCTTT
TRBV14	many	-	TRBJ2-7	CASSLTMSYEQYF	TGTGCCAGCAGCCTGACTATGAGCTACGAGCAGTACTTC
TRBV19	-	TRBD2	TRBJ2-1	CASSLTSGSPSSYNEQFF	TGTGCCAGTAGTCTGACTAGCGGGTCTCCTAGCTCCTACAATGAGCAGTTCTTC
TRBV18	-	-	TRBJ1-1	CASSTANTEAFF	TGTGCCAGCTCTACAGCGAACACTGAAGCTTTCTTT
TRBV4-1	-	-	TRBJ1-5	CASSQRDDSFNQPQHF	TGCGCCAGCAGCCAAAGGGACGACAGCTTCAATCAGCCCCAGCATTTT
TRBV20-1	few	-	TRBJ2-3	CSANRDGRTDTQYF	TGCAGTGCTAACCGGGACGGACGCACAGATACGCAGTATTTT
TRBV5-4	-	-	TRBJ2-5	CASSPWSAGSQETQYF	TGTGCCAGCAGCCCATGGTCTGCCGGGTCTCAAGAGACCCAGTACTTC
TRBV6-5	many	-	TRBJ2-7	CASSYEQYF	TGTGCCAGCAGTTACGAGCAGTACTTC
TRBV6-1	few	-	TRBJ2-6	CASTPRTGLSGANVLTF	TGTGCCAGCACTCCGCGGACCGGGTTAAGCGGGGCCAACGTCCTGACTTTC
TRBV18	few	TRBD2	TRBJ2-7	CASSPRTSGSVLSPSYEQYF	TGTGCCAGCTCACCCCGGACTAGCGGGAGTGTACTTTCCCCCTCCTACGAGCAGTACTTC
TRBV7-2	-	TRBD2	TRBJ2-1	CASSGSGIEQFF	TGTGCCAGCAGCGGTAGCGGGATCGAGCAGTTCTTC
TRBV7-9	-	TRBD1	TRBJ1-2	CASSLEDRGKGYTF	TGTGCCAGCAGCTTAGAGGACAGGGGGAAAGGCTACACCTTC
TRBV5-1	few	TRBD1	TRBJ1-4	CASSRTGTTNEKLFF	TGCGCCAGCTCACGGACAGGGACAACTAATGAAAAACTGTTTTTT
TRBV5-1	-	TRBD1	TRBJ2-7	CASSTGQVSREQYF	TGCGCCAGCAGCACCGGACAGGTTTCCAGGGAGCAGTACTTC